The 31 T cell receptor beta chains reported below all come from one sample, sequenced in a study of blood T cell repertoires in COVID-19 (dated by TCRdb to 2020 to 2022). Library construction relied on the immunoSEQ multiplex PCR assay. In TCRdb, the immuneACCESS table is reduced to in-frame sequences with V and J assigned. These tables do not hold every clone; where another copy was compared, an unresolved V gene accounts for under half, and the others remain unexplained. The sample table contains over 70,000 clones; only one count was recorded for roughly 92% of them. The ten largest clones capture 2.5% to 3% of the sample. Sequencing input: peripheral blood. The receptors come from a man between 45 and 60 years old with COVID-19, enrolled during active disease.

The rearrangement joins TRBV2 to TRBJ1-5; 9 bases agree with TRBD1. The length of the CDR3 is 14 residues. CDR1 is SNHLY and CDR2 is FYNNEI in the germline V gene. The V and J ends lost 6 bases and 4 bases, in that order; junction bases with no gene match: 4. The CDR3 reads CASRQGAGNQPQHF. The CDR3 DNA reads as TGTGCCAGCAGACAGGGGGCCGGGAATCAGCCCCAGCATTTT.

The chain has TRBV5-5 and TRBJ2-1, with TRBD2 matching over 14 bases. The CDR3 has 15 amino acids. J lost 8 bases, V lost 3 bases, and 4 bases had no gene match. Germline assignment: CDR1 SGHKS and CDR2 YYEKEE (reference sequence). CDR3 amino acids: CASSYRLAGGDEQFF. The DNA for the CDR3 is TGTGCCAGCAGCTACCGACTAGCGGGAGGGGATGAGCAGTTCTTC.

In this sample, this clone is medium-sized (0.01 to 0.1%). The chain links TRBV6-5 to TRBJ1-5; D may be TRBD1 (6 bases). Germline V gives CDR1 MNHEY, CDR2 SVGAGI. V lost 7 bases, J lost 0 bases, and 10 bases lay in between. CDR3 length equals 14 residues. CDR3 nucleotides: TGTGCCAGCATGGGGGCGGGTAGCAATCAGCCCCAGCATTTT. It is translated as CASMGAGSNQPQHF.

The chain recombines TRBV19 with TRBJ2-2; 10 nucleotides agree with TRBD2. This CDR3 contains 15 residues. The germline gives CDR1 LNHDA, CDR2 SQIVND (reference sequence). V was pared by 9 bases and J by 0 bases, with 4 bases of the junction left unmatched. CDR3 amino acids: CASRTSGSNTGELFF. The CDR3 nucleotides are TGTGCCAGCCGGACTAGCGGTTCGAACACCGGGGAGCTGTTTTTT.

This chain connects TRBV5-4 to TRBJ2-7; TRBD1 is a possible D gene (6 bases). V was clipped by 1 base and J by 2 bases, with 7 bases between them. The germline V gene has CDR1 SGHNT and CDR2 YYREEE (reference sequence). The CDR3 has 13 amino acids. The CDR3 region has the DNA TGTGCCAGCAGCTTGTGGGGGCCCTACGAGCAGTACTTC. Encoded protein: CASSLWGPYEQYF. Combining the CDR3 with reference TRBV5-4 and TRBJ2-7 gives the whole variable domain ETGVTQSPTHLIKTRGQQVTLRCSSQSGHNTVSWYQQALGQGPQFIFQYYREEENGRGNFPPRFSGLQFPNYSSELNVNALELDDSALYLCASSLWGPYEQYFGPGTRLTVT.

This rearrangement joins TRBV19 to TRBJ2-4, with 9 bases that match TRBD1. CDR3 length: 15 residues. CDR1 and CDR2 (germline): LNHDA, SQIVND (reference sequence). V trimming: 7 bases; J trimming: 0 bases; junction bases outside the gene matches: 4. The CDR3 DNA reads TGTGCCAGTACTCCGGGACAGGGAGCCAAAAACATTCAGTACTTC. Translating gives CASTPGQGAKNIQYF.

DNA of the CDR3: TGTGCCACCAGCAGAGACAGGGGTCTGAACACTGAAGCTTTCTTT. Translated: CATSRDRGLNTEAFF. The chain employs TRBV15 and TRBJ1-1; maybe TRBD1 (6 bases). The CDR3 runs 15 residues. V gave up 0 bases and J gave up 0 bases, with 8 bases separating them. Looked up from germline, CDR1 is LNHNV and CDR2 is YYDKDF (reference sequence).

This clone was seen just once. CDR3 region: CAWSRGGDTDTQYF. The DNA of the CDR3 is TGTGCCTGGAGTAGGGGAGGAGACACAGATACGCAGTATTTT. The V and J genes are TRBV30 and TRBJ2-3; D perhaps matches TRBD2 (6 bases). V gave up 2 bases and J gave up 2 bases, with 11 bases separating them. The germline CDR1 and CDR2 sequences are GTSNPN and SVGIG (reference sequence). The CDR3 loop spans 14 amino acids. The entire variable domain, with the rest obtained from reference TRBV30 and TRBJ2-3, is as follows: SQTIHQWPATLVQPVGSPLSLECTVEGTSNPNLYWYRQAAGRGLQLLFYSVGIGQISSEVPQNLSASRPQDRQFILSSKKLLLSDSGFYLCAWSRGGDTDTQYFGPGTRLTVL.

This CDR3 is CASSPRGLETQYF. DNA for the CDR3: TGTGCCAGCAGCCCCAGGGGGCTGGAGACCCAGTACTTC. The V gene is TRBV5-8, the J gene TRBJ2-5; 8 positions match TRBD1. The CDR3 runs to 13 residues. Germline CDR1 SGHTS, CDR2 YDEGEE. V was pared by 4 bases and J by 5 bases, with 4 bases of the junction left unmatched.

The chain combines TRBV7-2 with TRBJ2-7; 10 bases fit TRBD2. The germline V gene has CDR1 SGHTA and CDR2 FQGNSA. This CDR3 is 15 amino acids long. With 5 bases clipped from V and 3 bases from J, the junction kept 7 bases outside the gene matches. CDR3 DNA sequence: TGTGCCAGCAGCGCCGGACTAGCGGACCTCTACGAGCAGTACTTC. Translating it yields CASSAGLADLYEQYF.

This chain uses TRBV5-6 with TRBJ1-2, with 7 bases identical to TRBD1. The CDR3 covers 15 residues. Germline assignment: CDR1 SGHDT and CDR2 YYEEEE. With 6 bases clipped from V and 3 bases from J, the junction kept 11 bases outside the gene matches. The CDR3: CASTLAGQRYYGYTF. The CDR3 DNA sequence: TGTGCCAGCACCCTCGCGGGACAGAGATACTATGGCTACACCTTC. The full variable domain, its missing parts supplied by reference TRBV5-6 and TRBJ1-2, is DAGVTQSPTHLIKTRGQQVTLRCSPKSGHDTVSWYQQALGQGPQFIFQYYEEEERQRGNFPDRFSGHQFPNYSSELNVNALLLGDSALYLCASTLAGQRYYGYTFGSGTRLTVV.

The chain combines TRBV5-1 with TRBJ2-5, with TRBD1 as a possible D gene (6 bases). CDR1 is SGHRS, CDR2 YFSETQ, per germline. V gave up 3 bases and J gave up 4 bases, with 10 bases separating them. The CDR3 is 13 residues long. Written as DNA, the CDR3 is TGCGCCAGCAGCTACAGGGTGGGAGAGACCCAGTACTTC. It codes for CASSYRVGETQYF.

V is TRBV20-1 and J is TRBJ2-3; TRBD2 agrees at 8 bases. The germline gives CDR1 DFQATT, CDR2 SNEGSKA (reference sequence). The length of the CDR3 is 15 residues. V dropped 3 bases and J dropped 4; count of bases not matched to a gene: 9. Here the CDR3 reads CSASWLAGFSDTQYF. In DNA, the CDR3 is TGCAGTGCTAGTTGGCTAGCGGGCTTCTCAGATACGCAGTATTTT.

J is TRBJ1-5 and V is TRBV18, with TRBD1 matching over 7 bases. Germline V gene data show CDR1 as KGHSH and CDR2 as LQKENI. Trimming at V came to 3 bases and at J to 1 base, leaving 6 bases not matched to a gene. The CDR3 is 16 residues long. The CDR3 region has the DNA TGTGCCAGCTCACCGAGACAGGGAGGAAGCAATCAGCCCCAGCATTTT. Its translation is CASSPRQGGSNQPQHF.

The rearrangement joins TRBV3-1 (or the pseudogene TRBV3-2) to TRBJ1-2, with 7 positions matching TRBD1. The V gene's germline CDR1 is LGHDT and CDR2 YNNKEL (reference sequence). V shed 4 bases and J 4 bases; nucleotides not matched to a gene: 9. The CDR3 covers 15 residues. The CDR3 coding sequence is TGTGCCAGCAGCCGCGCAGACAGGGATGGCTATGGCTACACCTTC. Residues: CASSRADRDGYGYTF.

The genes are TRBV28 and TRBJ1-5, with D perhaps TRBD1 (6 bases). This CDR3 contains 17 residues. V lost 6 bases and J 0 bases, leaving 18 bases between the germline ends. Germline values: CDR1 MDHEN, CDR2 SYDVKM. CDR3 amino acids: CASSSRGGGYSNQPQHF. The CDR3 DNA reads as TGTGCCAGCAGCTCCCGGGGGGGCGGTTATAGCAATCAGCCCCAGCATTTT.

The count of this clone is one. The chain recombines TRBV5-6 with TRBJ1-3, with 8 bases aligning to TRBD1. This CDR3 region has 14 residues. Germline-derived CDR1 and CDR2 are SGHDT and YYEEEE. Trimming removed 3 bases from V and 4 bases from J; junction bases left unmatched: 3. CDR3 nucleotides: TGTGCCAGCAGCTCGACAGGGGTCGGAAACACCATATATTTT. Residues: CASSSTGVGNTIYF.

This clone appeared once. V usage is TRBV7-9 and J usage is TRBJ2-1, with 9 bases fitting TRBD2. V was clipped by 3 bases and J by 9 bases; unmatched bases: 9. The CDR3 is 15 amino acids. Germline V gene data show CDR1 as SEHNR and CDR2 as FQNEAQ (reference sequence). The DNA for the CDR3 is TGTGCCAGCAGCTTTGCGGGAGGGCCGTATGGTGAGCAGTTCTTC. It is translated as CASSFAGGPYGEQFF.

The CDR3, as DNA: TGTGCCAGCTCACCAGCGGGAGCTCGAGACAATGAGCAGTTCTTC. Its protein product is CASSPAGARDNEQFF. The genes are TRBV18 and TRBJ2-1, with TRBD2 identical over 7 bases. The CDR3 is 15 amino acids. J lost 5 bases, V lost 2 bases, and 6 bases had no gene match. Germline V gene lookup returns CDR1 KGHSH and CDR2 LQKENI.

The chain joins TRBV30 to TRBJ2-5; D might be TRBD1 (6 bases). Germline CDR1 and CDR2: GTSNPN and SVGIG (reference sequence). Between the trimmed V and J ends, which lost 2 bases and 5 bases, there was a span of 12 bases. This CDR3 has 13 amino acids. CDR3 amino acids: CAWSLGGWETQYF. The CDR3 DNA reads TGTGCCTGGAGTTTAGGGGGTTGGGAGACCCAGTACTTC.

The chain has TRBV3-1 (or the pseudogene TRBV3-2) and TRBJ1-2; D is possibly TRBD1 (5 bases). This CDR3 has 14 residues. Trimming removed 4 bases from V and 8 bases from J, with 17 bases in between. Germline V gives CDR1 LGHDT, CDR2 YNNKEL (reference sequence). The CDR3 loop reads CASSPNSGDGGYTF. The CDR3 nucleotides are TGTGCCAGCAGCCCGAATTCGGGGGACGGGGGCTACACCTTC.

The chain recombines TRBV19 with TRBJ1-3; D is unresolved. In germline, CDR1 is LNHDA, CDR2 SQIVND (reference sequence). The V gene lost 5 bases and the J gene lost 4 bases, with 18 bases spanning the gap. The CDR3 length is 16 residues. The CDR3 DNA reads TGTGCCAGTAGTCTGGAGGCGCCGGCGGCAGGAAACACCATATATTTT. Amino acid sequence: CASSLEAPAAGNTIYF.

This chain connects TRBV11-2 to TRBJ2-7, with D hard to call. Trimming took off 0 bases at V and 3 bases at J, with 12 bases between the two ends. The germline V gene has CDR1 SGHAT and CDR2 FQNNGV. CDR3 length: 15 amino acids. This CDR3 reads CASSLDFSQFYEQYF. In DNA form, the CDR3 reads TGTGCCAGCAGCTTAGATTTTAGCCAGTTCTACGAGCAGTACTTC. Filled out from reference TRBV11-2 and TRBJ2-7, the complete variable domain reads EAGVAQSPRYKIIEKRQSVAFWCNPISGHATLYWYQQILGQGPKLLIQFQNNGVVDDSQLPKDRFSAERLKGVDSTLKIQPAKLEDSAVYLCASSLDFSQFYEQYFGPGTRLTVT.

The chain uses TRBV5-6 and TRBJ1-5, with D hard to call. CDR1 and CDR2 (germline): SGHDT, YYEEEE. Trimming stripped 7 bases from V and 4 bases from J, with 9 bases between. CDR3 length equals 12 residues. CDR3 protein: CASSSLNQPQHF. The CDR3 nucleotides are TGTGCCAGCTCGAGCTTAAATCAGCCCCAGCATTTT.

The chain combines TRBV19 with TRBJ2-5; D is uncertain. The CDR3 spans 14 residues. Germline V CDR1 and CDR2: LNHDA, SQIVND (reference sequence). Trimming stripped 5 bases from V and 5 bases from J, with 15 bases between. The CDR3 loop reads CASSATEPKETQYF. As DNA, the CDR3 is TGTGCCAGTAGTGCAACAGAACCCAAGGAGACCCAGTACTTC.

This chain joins TRBV25-1 and TRBJ1-1, with TRBD1 matching 8 bases. The CDR3 runs to 17 residues. From germline, CDR1 is MGHDK and CDR2 SYGVNS. J was trimmed by 0 bases and V by 6 bases; bases with no gene match: 12. The CDR3 loop reads CASRISGTGLMNTEAFF. Here the CDR3 DNA reads TGTGCCAGCAGAATTTCCGGGACAGGACTGATGAACACTGAAGCTTTCTTT.

This chain uses TRBV3-1 (or the pseudogene TRBV3-2) with TRBJ1-6, with 7 bases that match TRBD1. This CDR3 region has 20 residues. J lost 0 bases, V lost 0 bases, and 11 bases had no gene match. Per the germline V gene, CDR1 is LGHDT and CDR2 is YNNKEL (reference sequence). For the CDR3, the DNA is TGTGCCAGCAGCCAAGATCCGAGGACAGGCCGAAGCTCCTATAATTCACCCCTCCACTTT. Its translation: CASSQDPRTGRSSYNSPLHF.

V usage is TRBV5-1 and J usage is TRBJ1-6; no clear D. V was shortened by 0 bases and J by 0 bases, with 10 bases between the two germline ends. Germline loops: CDR1 SGHRS, CDR2 YFSETQ. CDR3 length: 17 amino acids. The CDR3 coding sequence is TGCGCCAGCAGCTTGGTCGGGAAAGGCTCCTATAATTCACCCCTCCACTTT. Translating gives CASSLVGKGSYNSPLHF.

The chain carries TRBV6-2 or TRBV6-3 and TRBJ2-7, with D possibly being TRBD2 (6 bases). V gave up 6 bases and J gave up 4 bases, with 16 bases separating them. The CDR3 consists of 14 residues. Germline CDR1 is MNHEY and CDR2 is SVGEGT. The CDR3 protein is CASSWAGLAYEQYF. For the CDR3, the DNA is TGTGCCAGCAGCTGGGCGGGGCTAGCTTACGAGCAGTACTTC.

The J gene is TRBJ2-7, the V gene TRBV30, with 7 nucleotides matching TRBD2. In germline, CDR1 is GTSNPN, CDR2 SVGIG (reference sequence). The CDR3 runs to 11 residues. This CDR3 reads CAGGTSYEQYF. In nucleotides, the CDR3 is TGTGCGGGAGGGACCTCCTACGAGCAGTACTTC.

This chain connects TRBV19 to TRBJ2-1, with a possible D match to TRBD1 (5 bases). Germline V gene data show CDR1 as LNHDA and CDR2 as SQIVND (reference sequence). There are 14 residues in the CDR3. V dropped 3 bases and J dropped 7 bases, with 13 bases sitting between them. The chain's CDR3 is CASSIVQGHNEQFF. CDR3 sequence (DNA): TGTGCCAGTAGTATCGTTCAGGGTCATAATGAGCAGTTCTTC.